This T cell receptor (beta chain) was sequenced in a study of response to subunit inactivated influenza vaccine. Overall study findings and caveats: Each seasonal influenza vaccination, the authors suggested, recruits few new T cells.

Germline V gene lookup returns CDR1 SGHTA and CDR2 FQGNSA. The V and J ends lost 1 base and 2 bases respectively, with 9 bases between them. This CDR3 region has 14 residues. From the RT-PCR reads, TCRdb called clonotypes with MiXCR, one entry per CDR3 protein. The sample includes 750,000 to 850,000 distinct CDR3 sequences, about a fifth of them seen just once. This clonotype was counted ten times or more. Its specificity is unknown. The input for sequencing was PBMCs from blood, taken approximately 5 days after vaccination. The sequence was collected from a man aged 50 or older who received an inactivated influenza vaccine. The chain uses TRBV7-2 and TRBJ2-7; TRBD1 or TRBD2 may be the D gene (6 bases each). This CDR3 reads CASSLEGGPYEQYF. CDR3 in DNA: TGTGCCAGCAGCTTAGAAGGGGGGCCCTACGAGCAGTACTTC.